The text below deals with one T cell receptor (beta chain). These data belong to a study of blood T cell repertoires in COVID-19. Looked up from germline, CDR1 is SGHTA and CDR2 is FQGNSA. The CDR3 loop spans 18 amino acids. Trimming removed 2 bases at V and 2 bases at J, with 21 bases between. The data were produced by immunoSEQ multiplex PCR, yet TCRdb's version contains in-frame clones alone and is incomplete. The top ten hold around 20% of the sample, which has about 45,000 clones, more than 75% seen once. What was sequenced was peripheral blood. This clonotype originated in a man in his 70s with acute or convalescent COVID-19. The V and J genes are TRBV7-2 and TRBJ1-1, with D perhaps matching TRBD1 (5 bases). The CDR3 DNA sequence: TGTGCCAGCAGCTTACAATACGGGCAAGGACACCAAAACACTGAAGCTTTCTTT. Residues: CASSLQYGQGHQNTEAFF.